This T cell receptor beta chain was recorded in a study of T cells after yellow fever vaccination. For TCR, cDNA came from 5'RACE template switching, which added a universal primer site and UMIs. TCRdb itself ran the 5' RACE reads through MiXCR, one entry per CDR3 protein. The sample yields some 320,000 distinct CDR3 sequences, less than 9.5% seen once. In this sample, this clonotype turned up a few times. What it recognizes is unknown. With 2 bases removed from V and 9 bases from J, the gap between germline ends came to 11 bases. CDR3 length: 13 residues. CDR1 and CDR2 (germline): LNHDA, SQIVND (reference sequence). Study-wide results and limits: Though it reached lower strength, the secondary response hit its peak faster, day 5 versus 15. Primary-vaccination clones mostly resurfaced post-booster (96% CD4, about 87% CD8). Some clonotypes were seen in both the CD4 and the CD8 compartments. These made up a small share and likely arose from convergent recombination.

The source material was CD4+ T cells sorted from PBMCs, sampled 5 days after the yellow fever booster vaccination. The chain employs TRBV19 and TRBJ1-5, with a tentative D call TRBD1 (5 bases). The TCR comes from a young man who received the YFV17D yellow fever vaccine. CDR3 bases: TGTGCCAGTAGTATACAGGGCGGACGGCCCCAGCATTTT. Translated, it gives CASSIQGGRPQHF.